One sample yielded the 27 T cell receptor beta chains listed below, sequenced in a study of blood T cell repertoires in COVID-19. TCRdb's table, derived via immunoSEQ multiplex PCR, lists solely in-frame clones and lacks some. The table has 210,000 or so clones, 75% to 90% seen once; the top ten hold over 3.5%. The specimen sequenced was PBMCs or T cells enriched from blood (not recorded which). The receptor source for this set is a woman aged 30 to 39 who had been exposed to COVID-19.

This clone was counted a few times. V and J are TRBV5-4 and TRBJ2-3; D is possibly TRBD2 (5 bases). The germline V gene has CDR1 SGHNT and CDR2 YYREEE (reference sequence). V lost 0 bases to trimming and J lost 6 bases, with 14 bases between them. The CDR3 extends over 15 amino acids. Written as DNA, the CDR3 is TGTGCCAGCAGCTTGGATAGGTCTAGCAGCGATACGCAGTATTTT. The encoded protein is CASSLDRSSSDTQYF.

The chain recombines TRBV5-1 with TRBJ2-5; 11 bases are shared with TRBD2. Germline V lookup: CDR1 SGHRS, CDR2 YFSETQ. The CDR3 length is 16 residues. The trim removed 4 bases at V and 4 bases at J, leaving 9 bases unmatched. DNA of the CDR3: TGCGCCAGCAGCGTGATAGCGGGAGGGCCCGCAGAGACCCAGTACTTC. Protein sequence: CASSVIAGGPAETQYF.

This chain uses TRBV7-9 with TRBJ1-4, with TRBD1 matching 7 bases. The CDR3 consists of 13 residues. The V gene end was trimmed by 7 bases and the J gene end by 8 bases; junction bases not matched to a gene: 7. The germline V gene has CDR1 SEHNR and CDR2 FQNEAQ (reference sequence). CDR3 coding DNA: TGTGCCAGCACAACGACAGGGAGCGAAAAACTGTTTTTT. Translating it yields CASTTTGSEKLFF.

This clone was counted once. The chain joins TRBV21-1 to TRBJ1-3. TRBV21-1 is noted as a pseudogene. The CDR3 is 17 amino acids. In nucleotides, the CDR3 is TGTGCCAGCAGCTTCCGACCCCAGAAGGAGTCTGGAAACACCATATATTTT. It is translated as CASSFRPQKESGNTIYF.

This clone was observed a handful of times. V usage is TRBV10-1 and J usage is TRBJ2-2; 10 bases line up with TRBD2. This CDR3 contains 13 residues. Losses at the gene ends were 2 bases for V and 13 bases for J; bases not matched to a gene: 4. CDR1 is WNHNN and CDR2 is SYGVQD in the germline V gene (reference sequence). The CDR3 is CASSELPSGRLFF. The CDR3 coding sequence is TGCGCCAGCAGTGAGCTTCCTAGCGGGAGGCTGTTTTTT.

This rearrangement joins TRBV9 to TRBJ2-7; D unclear. Per germline, CDR1 SGDLS and CDR2 YYNGEE. This CDR3 is built from 14 residues. V lost 3 bases to trimming and J lost 2 bases, with 12 bases between them. CDR3 coding DNA: TGTGCCAGCAGCGCGTCCATCAGGACCTACGAGCAGTACTTC. This gives the protein CASSASIRTYEQYF.

The V and J genes are TRBV30 and TRBJ1-1; TRBD1 might be the D (5 bases). The ends were cut back, 3 bases at V and 7 bases at J, with 15 bases in the middle. CDR1 and CDR2 from the germline V gene are GTSNPN and SVGIG (reference sequence). The CDR3 length is 13 residues. CDR3 region: CAWRQVAALEAFF. DNA for the CDR3: TGTGCCTGGAGACAGGTCGCGGCCCTTGAAGCTTTCTTT.

This rearrangement joins TRBV7-9 to TRBJ2-4, with TRBD2 matching over 7 bases. Germline V gene lookup returns CDR1 SEHNR and CDR2 FQNEAQ (reference sequence). The CDR3 runs to 17 residues. The V segment lost 5 bases and the J segment 1 base; nucleotides outside the gene matches: 11. In nucleotides, the CDR3 is TGTGCCAGCAGCGACAATGAGTACGGGAGGGCCAAAAACATTCAGTACTTC. It yields the protein CASSDNEYGRAKNIQYF.

V is TRBV15 and J is TRBJ1-1, with 8 positions matching TRBD1. The trim removed 8 bases at V and 0 bases at J, leaving 8 bases unmatched. This CDR3 spans 15 amino acids. Germline lookup yields CDR1 LNHNV and CDR2 YYDKDF (reference sequence). The CDR3 is CATGRQGALNTEAFF. The CDR3 nucleotides read TGTGCCACCGGTCGGCAGGGGGCCTTGAACACTGAAGCTTTCTTT.

This clone ranks as medium-sized. This chain links TRBV30 with TRBJ2-2; the match to TRBD1 covers 7 bases. Germline V CDR1 and CDR2: GTSNPN, SVGIG (reference sequence). CDR3 length equals 14 residues. V was pared by 4 bases and J by 3 bases, with 5 bases of the junction left unmatched. Here the CDR3 DNA reads TGTGCCTGGAAGGCCGGGACAGACACCGGGGAGCTGTTTTTT. Translating it yields CAWKAGTDTGELFF.

V is TRBV5-1 and J is TRBJ1-5; a possible D gene is TRBD1 (5 bases). Germline CDR1 and CDR2: SGHRS and YFSETQ. V was clipped by 0 bases and J by 6 bases, with 7 bases between them. The CDR3 spans 13 residues. The CDR3 DNA follows: TGCGCCAGCAGCTTGGGGGGCACTCAGCCCCAGCATTTT. Its protein product is CASSLGGTQPQHF.

The V and J genes are TRBV27 and TRBJ2-2; 11 nucleotides match TRBD2. The length of the CDR3 is 16 residues. J was trimmed by 4 bases and V by 2 bases; bases with no gene match: 3. Germline-derived CDR1 and CDR2 are MNHEY and SMNVEV (reference sequence). The DNA for the CDR3 is TGTGCCAGCAGTTTAGCTAGCGGGAGGTTCACCGGGGAGCTGTTTTTT. This gives the protein CASSLASGRFTGELFF.

A few counts support this clone. The chain couples TRBV19 to TRBJ1-2; D remains unclear. Germline CDR1 is LNHDA and CDR2 is SQIVND (reference sequence). The length of the CDR3 is 12 residues. Trimming shortened V by 3 bases and J by 4 bases, and 6 bases separated the two germline ends. The DNA for the CDR3 is TGTGCCAGTAGTATGTCAGGCTATGGCTACACCTTC. Encoded protein: CASSMSGYGYTF. The entire variable domain, with the rest obtained from reference TRBV19 and TRBJ1-2, is as follows: DGGITQSPKYLFRKEGQNVTLSCEQNLNHDAMYWYRQDPGQGLRLIYYSQIVNDFQKGDIAEGYSVSREKKESFPLTVTSAQKNPTAFYLCASSMSGYGYTFGSGTRLTVV.

The rearrangement links TRBV10-1 to TRBJ2-2; D is undetermined. Per the germline V gene, CDR1 is WNHNN and CDR2 is SYGVQD (reference sequence). CDR3 size: 11 residues. V gave up 4 bases and J gave up 9 bases, with 6 bases separating them. The CDR3 sequence: CASSAGRELFF. Here the CDR3 DNA reads TGCGCCAGCAGTGCGGGTCGGGAGCTGTTTTTT.

The V gene is TRBV30, the J gene TRBJ1-6, with D maybe TRBD1 (5 bases). CDR1 is GTSNPN and CDR2 is SVGIG in the germline V gene (reference sequence). This CDR3 is 16 amino acids long. Trimming pared 4 bases from V and 0 bases from J, leaving 13 bases between. The CDR3 region has the DNA TGTGCCTGGACTCCAGGGTCCGGCTCCTATAATTCACCCCTCCACTTT. As protein: CAWTPGSGSYNSPLHF.

This CDR3 reads CASSEGVSDEQYF. In DNA, the CDR3 is TGCGCCAGCAGTGAGGGAGTATCTGACGAGCAGTACTTC. The chain couples TRBV10-1 to TRBJ2-7; no definite D call. Trimming pared 2 bases from V and 5 bases from J, leaving 10 bases between. This CDR3 comprises 13 residues. The germline V gene encodes CDR1 WNHNN and CDR2 SYGVQD (reference sequence).

The V and J genes are TRBV4-1 and TRBJ1-5; TRBD1 matches 10 bases. The J segment lost 4 bases and the V segment lost 1 base, leaving 4 bases of the junction unmatched. The CDR3 loop spans 16 amino acids. From germline, CDR1 is MGHRA and CDR2 YSYEKL. Written as DNA, the CDR3 is TGCGCCAGCAGCCAAGGCGTGGGACAGGGGAATCAGCCCCAGCATTTT. It is translated as CASSQGVGQGNQPQHF.

This rearrangement joins TRBV24-1 to TRBJ1-3, with D unresolved. CDR1 KGHDR and CDR2 SFDVKD come from the germline V gene. The germline V and J ends were trimmed by 2 bases and 1 base, with 14 bases remaining between them. The CDR3 extends over 17 amino acids. The CDR3 is CATSDSRQVGSGNTIYF. The CDR3 DNA sequence: TGTGCCACCAGTGATTCCCGCCAGGTCGGTTCTGGAAACACCATATATTTT.

This chain joins TRBV5-8 and TRBJ1-1; 10 nucleotides agree with TRBD1. CDR3 length equals 15 residues. Germline V lookup: CDR1 SGHTS, CDR2 YDEGEE. The J segment lost 1 base and the V segment lost 4 bases, leaving 4 bases of the junction unmatched. This CDR3 is CASSPGTGANTEAFF. The CDR3 DNA is TGTGCCAGCAGCCCCGGGACAGGGGCGAACACTGAAGCTTTCTTT. Complete variable domain (other parts from reference TRBV5-8 and TRBJ1-1): EAGVTQSPTHLIKTRGQQATLRCSPISGHTSVYWYQQALGLGLQFLLWYDEGEERNRGNFPPRFSGRQFPNYSSELNVNALELEDSALYLCASSPGTGANTEAFFGQGTRLTVV.

This chain connects TRBV5-6 to TRBJ2-7; 11 bases map to TRBD2. CDR3 length: 15 amino acids. CDR1 is SGHDT and CDR2 is YYEEEE in the germline V gene. Unmatched junction bases numbered 6, after V lost 4 bases and J lost 3 bases. This CDR3 is CASSSGTSGYYEQYF. DNA for the CDR3: TGTGCCAGCAGCAGCGGGACTAGCGGATACTACGAGCAGTACTTC.

The chain has TRBV28 and TRBJ1-4; 11 nucleotides match TRBD1. CDR3 length: 16 amino acids. Looked up from germline, CDR1 is MDHEN and CDR2 is SYDVKM. The V segment lost 5 bases and the J segment 7 bases; nucleotides outside the gene matches: 9. DNA of the CDR3: TGTGCCAGCAGTAGGACAGGGGGCGCCGGGGGTGAAAAACTGTTTTTT. Its translation is CASSRTGGAGGEKLFF.

This clone is categorized as medium-sized. The rearrangement uses TRBV6-4 and TRBJ2-3; 7 bases line up with TRBD1. This CDR3 is 14 amino acids long. Trimming took 3 bases from V and 1 from J; bases not matched to a gene: 1. The germline gives CDR1 MRHNA, CDR2 SNTAGT. The CDR3 here is CASSETGGTDTQYF. CDR3 in DNA: TGTGCCAGCAGTGAAACAGGGGGCACAGATACGCAGTATTTT.

The chain is built from TRBV29-1 and TRBJ1-2; perhaps TRBD1 as D (5 bases). This CDR3 is built from 15 residues. Per germline, CDR1 SQVTM and CDR2 ANQGSEA. The V gene lost 1 base and the J gene lost 8 bases, with 20 bases spanning the gap. For the CDR3, the DNA is TGCAGCGTTGAAGTAGGAAGACGGGACTATGAAGGCTACACCTTC. This encodes CSVEVGRRDYEGYTF.

This clone was recorded once. The chain carries TRBV3-1 (or the pseudogene TRBV3-2) and TRBJ1-1; D may be TRBD1 (5 bases). The CDR3 has 13 residues. Looked up from germline, CDR1 is LGHDT and CDR2 is YNNKEL (reference sequence). V gave up 4 bases and J gave up 10 bases, with 16 bases separating them. CDR3 sequence reads: CASSPQTFRVAFF. CDR3 DNA: TGTGCCAGCAGCCCTCAAACGTTCAGGGTAGCTTTCTTT.

The chain employs TRBV9 and TRBJ2-3; tentative D call: TRBD2 (5 bases). V was clipped by 2 bases and J by 4 bases, with 11 bases between them. Germline lookup yields CDR1 SGDLS and CDR2 YYNGEE. The CDR3 sequence is 14 residues long. CDR3 in amino acids: CASSVRPRADTQYF. The CDR3 region has the DNA TGTGCCAGCAGCGTCCGACCGCGGGCAGATACGCAGTATTTT.

CDR3 DNA sequence: TGTGCCAGCAGTATGGACAGTTACGAGCAGTACTTC. Its translation is CASSMDSYEQYF. The gene calls are TRBV27 and TRBJ2-7; a weak D match, TRBD1 (6 bases). The CDR3 consists of 12 residues. Per the germline V gene, CDR1 is MNHEY and CDR2 is SMNVEV (reference sequence). V was cut by 5 bases and J by 4 bases, with 9 bases left in between.

The V and J genes are TRBV30 and TRBJ1-1, with a weak D call TRBD1 (6 bases). This CDR3 has 13 residues. V was cut by 0 bases and J by 3 bases, with 8 bases left in between. Germline assignment: CDR1 GTSNPN and CDR2 SVGIG (reference sequence). CDR3 coding DNA: TGTGCCTGGAGTGTAGGGGGGGACACTGAAGCTTTCTTT. Residues: CAWSVGGDTEAFF.